This T cell receptor beta chain was sequenced in a study of chemoradiotherapy in HPV16-positive cancers. V shed 8 bases, J shed 5 bases, and the junction held 2 bases outside the gene matches. CDR1 and CDR2 (germline): GTSNPN, SVGIG (reference sequence). The CDR3 is made up of 12 amino acids. Produced via immunoSEQ multiplex PCR; TCRdb's table is partial and in-frame only. This table holds about 12,000 clones, approximately 86% found once. The input for sequencing was blood, taken from a patient who underwent chemoradiotherapy. The receptor was derived from a human donor with HPV-associated anogenital cancer. The V and J genes are TRBV30 and TRBJ2-2; TRBD1 aligns across 10 bases. The CDR3 nucleotides are TGTGCCGGGACAGGGGTAACCGGGGAGCTGTTTTTT. This encodes CAGTGVTGELFF.